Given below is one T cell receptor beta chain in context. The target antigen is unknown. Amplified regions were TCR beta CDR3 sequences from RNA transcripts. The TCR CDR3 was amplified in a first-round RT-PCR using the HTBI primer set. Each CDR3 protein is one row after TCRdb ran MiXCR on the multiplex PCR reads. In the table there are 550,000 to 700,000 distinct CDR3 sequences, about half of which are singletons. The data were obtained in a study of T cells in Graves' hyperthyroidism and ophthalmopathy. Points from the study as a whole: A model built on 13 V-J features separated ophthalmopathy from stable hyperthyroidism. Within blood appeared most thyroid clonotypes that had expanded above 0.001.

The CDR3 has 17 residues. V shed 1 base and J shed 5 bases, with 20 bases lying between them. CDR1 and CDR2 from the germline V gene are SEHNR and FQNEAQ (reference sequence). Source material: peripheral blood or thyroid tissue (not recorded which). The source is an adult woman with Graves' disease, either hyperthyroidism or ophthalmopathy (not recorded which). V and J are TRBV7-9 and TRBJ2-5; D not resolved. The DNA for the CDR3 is TGTGCCAGCAGCTTAGGCCAGCGACCCACTATCGCGGAGACCCAGTACTTC. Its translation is CASSLGQRPTIAETQYF.